This TCR beta chain came from a study of blood T cells in healthy people across ages. It was with a sample-barcoded 5' primer and a J-beta primer mix that a second PCR of roughly 7 to 12 cycles was run. Each of the cDNA molecules was tagged by a template-switch adaptor with 12 random nucleotides. One entry per CDR3 protein, called by TCRdb with MiXCR from the 5' RACE reads. The table shows 1.5 million or so distinct CDR3 sequences, with approximately 43% occurring only once. This clonotype was seen more than once but under ten times. Its antigen is unknown. Regarding the study as a whole: A greater number of naive CD4+ cells and higher diversity distinguished long-lived donors from aged donors.

This CDR3 comprises 13 residues. V lost 0 bases and J 8 bases, leaving 11 bases between the germline ends. Looked up from germline, CDR1 is SGDLS and CDR2 is YYNGEE. Each of the donors had around 9 milliliters of peripheral blood drawn into EDTA-treated Vacutainer tubes. PBMCs numbering at least 6 million were isolated per sample. The sequencing sample was made of blood. This clonotype originated in a woman aged 18-29 years in good health. This chain links TRBV9 with TRBJ1-2, with D uncertain. In nucleotides, the CDR3 is TGTGCCAGCAGCGTAGTATCAGGTTCCGGCTACACCTTC. This encodes CASSVVSGSGYTF.